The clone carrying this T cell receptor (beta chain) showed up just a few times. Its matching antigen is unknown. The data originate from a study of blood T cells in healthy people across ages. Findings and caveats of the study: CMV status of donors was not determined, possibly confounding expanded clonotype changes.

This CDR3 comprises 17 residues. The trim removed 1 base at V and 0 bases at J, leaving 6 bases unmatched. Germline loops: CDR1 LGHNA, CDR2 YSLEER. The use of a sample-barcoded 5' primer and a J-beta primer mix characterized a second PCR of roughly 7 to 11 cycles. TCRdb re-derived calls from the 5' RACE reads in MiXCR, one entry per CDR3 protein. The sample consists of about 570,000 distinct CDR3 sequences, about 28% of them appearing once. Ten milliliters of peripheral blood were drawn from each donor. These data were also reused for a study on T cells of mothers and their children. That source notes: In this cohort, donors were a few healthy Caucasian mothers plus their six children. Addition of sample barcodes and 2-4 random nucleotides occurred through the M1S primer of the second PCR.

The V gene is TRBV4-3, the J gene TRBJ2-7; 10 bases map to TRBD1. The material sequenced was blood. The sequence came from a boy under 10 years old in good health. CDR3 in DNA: TGCGCCAGCAGCCAAGGGGTGGGACAGGGGAGCTCCTACGAGCAGTACTTC. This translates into CASSQGVGQGSSYEQYF.